Listed below are T cell receptor beta chains from one sample, sequenced in a study of blood T cell repertoires in COVID-19. Libraries were prepared by immunoSEQ multiplex PCR; TCRdb keeps only in-frame clonotypes and omits some of them. The table lists 250,000 or so clones, 80% to 90% of them singletons. The sample comprised peripheral blood. The source of these receptors is a man aged 55 to 69 with acute or convalescent COVID-19. The CDR3 runs from the conserved cysteine through the conserved F or W. A D gene is named only where the DNA matches it firmly. Expanded clones get a size class; other rows say once, few or many, or leave the size out.

d_gene	j_gene	v_gene	abundance	CDR3aa	CDR3nt
TRBD2	TRBJ2-5	TRBV11-2	NA	CASSLVTRGIQETQYF	TGTGCCAGCAGCTTGGTTACGCGGGGGATACAAGAGACCCAGTACTTC
TRBD1	TRBJ2-2	TRBV7-3	few	CASSANTGAAGGELFF	TGTGCCAGCAGCGCGAATACAGGGGCCGCGGGCGGGGAGCTGTTTTTT
TRBD1	TRBJ2-7	TRBV5-1	once	CASSLGRDRGSYEQYF	TGCGCCAGCAGCTTGGGACGGGACAGGGGTTCCTACGAGCAGTACTTC
TRBD1	TRBJ2-3	TRBV14	NA	CASSPGTGTDTQYF	TGTGCCAGCAGCCCCGGGACAGGGACAGATACGCAGTATTTT
TRBD2	TRBJ2-1	TRBV18	NA	CASSPPTSGGGDEQFF	TGTGCCAGCTCACCGCCCACTAGCGGGGGCGGGGATGAGCAGTTCTTC
NA	TRBJ1-4	TRBV6-5	NA	CASSYSGRTNEKLFF	TGTGCCAGCAGTTACTCTGGGAGGACTAATGAAAAACTGTTTTTT
TRBD2	TRBJ2-5	TRBV11-3	NA	CASSERGGETQYF	TGTGCCAGCAGCGAGCGGGGGGGGGAGACCCAGTACTTC
TRBD2	TRBJ2-3	TRBV10-3	NA	CAIEAASGAVTDTQYF	TGTGCCATCGAAGCGGCTAGCGGGGCAGTCACAGATACGCAGTATTTT
NA	TRBJ1-1	TRBV6-5	NA	CASSPGDTRAFF	TGTGCCAGCAGCCCCGGGGACACACGAGCTTTCTTT
TRBD1	TRBJ2-7	TRBV6-6	NA	CASSSYRDRDEQYF	TGTGCCAGCAGTTCATACAGGGACAGGGACGAGCAGTACTTC
TRBD2	TRBJ2-1	TRBV25-1	NA	CASRLAGSKFF	TGTGCCAGCAGACTAGCGGGAAGCAAGTTCTTC
TRBD2	TRBJ2-7	TRBV19	NA	CASMRRGTSGTYEQYF	TGTGCCAGTATGAGGCGGGGGACTAGCGGAACCTACGAGCAGTACTTC
NA	TRBJ1-2	TRBV10-3	once	CAISDLRDKNYGYTF	TGTGCCATCAGTGATCTTCGGGACAAAAACTATGGCTACACCTTC
NA	TRBJ1-2	TRBV7-2	NA	CASSLGPPGPSYGYTF	TGTGCCAGCAGCTTAGGCCCGCCAGGGCCCAGCTATGGCTACACCTTC
TRBD2	TRBJ2-2	TRBV5-1	NA	CASSTPGLAGTGELFF	TGCGCCAGCAGCACACCGGGACTAGCGGGAACCGGGGAGCTGTTTTTT
NA	TRBJ2-3	TRBV25-1	NA	CASSESYPDTQYF	TGTGCCAGCAGTGAATCCTACCCAGATACGCAGTATTTT
TRBD1	TRBJ1-2	TRBV11-2	NA	CASKRAGTGHGYTF	TGTGCCAGCAAACGAGCCGGGACAGGGCATGGCTACACCTTC
NA	TRBJ1-4	TRBV28	NA	CASSPRGGTWEKLFF	TGTGCCAGCAGTCCCCGCGGGGGCACGTGGGAAAAACTGTTTTTT
NA	TRBJ1-2	TRBV29-1	once	CSVGGGDADYGYTF	TGCAGCGTTGGGGGGGGCGATGCAGACTATGGCTACACCTTC
NA	TRBJ1-2	TRBV5-4	NA	CASSIALMGAGYTF	TGTGCCAGCAGCATCGCCTTAATGGGAGCGGGCTACACCTTC
TRBD1	TRBJ1-1	TRBV6-5	NA	CASRWTGEYTEAFF	TGTGCCAGCAGATGGACAGGGGAGTACACTGAAGCTTTCTTT
TRBD1	TRBJ1-2	TRBV3-1/TRBV3-2	NA	CASSQDQGGSGYTF	TGTGCCAGCAGCCAAGATCAAGGGGGCAGTGGCTACACCTTC
TRBD1	TRBJ1-2	TRBV25-1	NA	CASSEGGTGVIGYGYTF	TGTGCCAGCAGTGAAGGAGGGACAGGGGTAATCGGCTATGGCTACACCTTC
NA	TRBJ2-3	TRBV6-4	NA	CASSGQGGFTDTQYF	TGTGCCAGCAGTGGGCAGGGCGGCTTCACAGATACGCAGTATTTT
NA	TRBJ2-6	TRBV4-2	NA	CASSQEQGANVLTF	TGTGCCAGCAGCCAAGAACAGGGGGCCAACGTCCTGACTTTC
NA	TRBJ1-3	TRBV2	NA	CASSEQGSGNTIYF	TGTGCCAGCAGTGAACAAGGGAGTGGAAACACCATATATTTT
NA	TRBJ1-1	TRBV3-1/TRBV3-2	few	CASSHFLNRDTEAFF	TGTGCCAGCAGCCATTTTTTGAACAGGGACACTGAAGCTTTCTTT
NA	TRBJ2-7	TRBV7-9	NA	CASSHEGGPYEQYF	TGTGCCAGCAGCCACGAAGGTGGGCCCTACGAGCAGTACTTC
TRBD2	TRBJ2-5	TRBV7-3	NA	CASSLGAGGGETQYF	TGTGCCAGCAGCTTAGGAGCGGGAGGAGGAGAGACCCAGTACTTC
NA	TRBJ2-7	TRBV6-5	NA	CASSYRGMGEQYF	TGTGCCAGCAGTTACAGGGGAATGGGAGAGCAGTACTTC
NA	TRBJ2-7	TRBV10-2	NA	CASSDRRDYEQYF	TGCGCCAGTAGTGATCGCAGGGATTACGAGCAGTACTTC
NA	TRBJ2-4	TRBV29-1	NA	CSPGPKNIQYF	TGCAGCCCTGGGCCCAAAAACATTCAGTACTTC
NA	TRBJ1-2	TRBV6-5	once	CASSIHRDYGYTF	TGTGCCAGCAGCATTCACAGGGACTATGGCTACACCTTC
NA	TRBJ2-1	TRBV25-1	NA	CASKSASYNEQFF	TGTGCCAGCAAGTCAGCTAGTTACAATGAGCAGTTCTTC
NA	TRBJ1-6	TRBV9	few	CASSVDIYNSPLHF	TGTGCCAGCAGCGTAGATATCTATAATTCACCCCTCCACTTT
TRBD1	TRBJ2-6	TRBV10-3	NA	CAISESLQGAGANVLTF	TGTGCCATCAGTGAGAGCCTTCAGGGGGCTGGGGCCAACGTCCTGACTTTC
NA	TRBJ2-5	TRBV6-5	NA	CASSPTTEQETQYF	TGTGCCAGCAGTCCTACGACAGAACAAGAGACCCAGTACTTC
TRBD2	TRBJ2-2	TRBV7-3	NA	CASSMGLAGSAGELFF	TGTGCCAGCAGCATGGGACTAGCGGGAAGCGCCGGGGAGCTGTTTTTT
NA	TRBJ2-1	TRBV21-1	NA	CASSTPGLAVHNEQFF	TGTGCCAGCAGCACCCCGGGACTAGCAGTCCACAATGAGCAGTTCTTC
NA	TRBJ2-7	TRBV5-4	NA	CASSLAGPSYEQYF	TGTGCCAGCAGCTTGGCGGGTCCCAGCTACGAGCAGTACTTC
TRBD2	TRBJ2-2	TRBV7-6	NA	CASSLTAGAAGELFF	TGTGCCAGCAGCTTAACGGCGGGAGCCGCCGGGGAGCTGTTTTTT
NA	TRBJ2-5	TRBV7-9	NA	CASSPPTRGETQYF	TGTGCCAGCAGCCCCCCCACCAGGGGTGAGACCCAGTACTTC
NA	TRBJ2-1	TRBV15	NA	CATSTPEGTENNEQFF	TGTGCCACCAGCACCCCGGAGGGGACAGAGAACAATGAGCAGTTCTTC
NA	TRBJ2-7	TRBV2	NA	CASREALWAYEQYF	TGTGCCAGCAGGGAGGCCCTTTGGGCCTACGAGCAGTACTTC
TRBD1	TRBJ1-3	TRBV7-9	NA	CASSITGGSGNTIYF	TGTGCCAGCAGCATCACAGGGGGCTCTGGAAACACCATATATTTT